This passage covers 25 T cell receptor beta chains from one sample sequenced in a study of breast tumors, draining lymph nodes, adjacent tissues. TCRdb recomputed calls from the multiplex PCR reads with MiXCR, one row per CDR3 protein. The sample carries fewer than 25,000 distinct CDR3 sequences, approximately 61% recorded once. What was sequenced was tumor-adjacent breast tissue. All receptors derive from a female donor with breast cancer. Some clones in this sample may be carry-over from other donors' samples.

This clonotype is a singleton in its sample. Compared with germline, one end of the junction differs, possibly owing to a read error. The chain has TRBV7-9 and TRBJ1-2; D is uncertain. The CDR3 is 15 residues long. Per the germline V gene, CDR1 is SEHNR and CDR2 is FQNEAQ (reference sequence). DNA for the CDR3: TGTGCCAGCAGTCCTCCCCGGGTCTCTAACTATGACTACACCTTC. Translating gives CASSPPRVSNYDYTF. The entire variable domain, with the rest obtained from reference TRBV7-9 and TRBJ1-2, is as follows: DTGVSQNPRHKITKRGQNVTFRCDPISEHNRLYWYRQTLGQGPEFLTYFQNEAQLEKSRLLSDRFSAERPKGSFSTLEIQRTEQGDSAMYLCASSPPRVSNYDYTFGSGTRLTVV.

This chain joins TRBV19 and TRBJ1-2, with a possible D match to TRBD1 (5 bases). Per germline, CDR1 LNHDA and CDR2 SQIVND (reference sequence). The CDR3 runs to 12 residues. V was shortened by 2 bases and J by 7 bases, with 8 bases between the two germline ends. CDR3: CASSIRDGGYTF. The CDR3 region has the DNA TGTGCCAGTAGTATACGGGACGGTGGCTACACCTTC.

A note on this clonotype: Lacking the conserved final phenylalanine or tryptophan, this CDR3 likely reflects a read error. No DNA is shown, since the ends of the CDR3 on it are uncertain; the CDR3 is the one TCRdb lists. This sequence joins TRBV20-1 and TRBJ2-1; the D call of TRBD2 is as the table states it, not checked on the DNA. The germline V gene has CDR1 DFQATT and CDR2 SNEGSKA (reference sequence). The CDR3 is 11 amino acids long, termini counted. CDR3 region: CSARDRAGGQV.

The chain employs TRBV5-4 and TRBJ2-2, with D maybe TRBD1 (5 bases). Germline V lookup: CDR1 SGHNT, CDR2 YYREEE (reference sequence). The CDR3 covers 15 residues. Trimming cost V 0 bases and J 5 bases, with 11 bases left between them. The CDR3 nucleotides read TGTGCCAGCAGCTTGGGGGGCAAAAGGACCGGGGAGCTGTTTTTT. Its translation is CASSLGGKRTGELFF. Drawing the rest from reference TRBV5-4 and TRBJ2-2, the complete variable domain is ETGVTQSPTHLIKTRGQQVTLRCSSQSGHNTVSWYQQALGQGPQFIFQYYREEENGRGNFPPRFSGLQFPNYSSELNVNALELDDSALYLCASSLGGKRTGELFFGEGSRLTVL.

V gene TRBV20-1 combines with J gene TRBJ2-7; TRBD1 matches at 9 bases. Trimming removed 1 base from V and 5 bases from J; junction bases left unmatched: 9. The length of the CDR3 is 15 residues. Looked up from germline, CDR1 is DFQATT and CDR2 is SNEGSKA (reference sequence). CDR3 residues: CSARGDTGQGHEQYF. In nucleotides, the CDR3 is TGCAGTGCTAGAGGTGACACGGGACAGGGTCACGAGCAGTACTTC.

This chain uses TRBV7-9 with TRBJ1-2; maybe TRBD1 (6 bases). The V gene lost 5 bases and the J gene lost 2 bases, with 15 bases spanning the gap. The CDR3 extends over 15 amino acids. Germline V gene lookup returns CDR1 SEHNR and CDR2 FQNEAQ (reference sequence). The CDR3 region has the DNA TGTGCCAGCAGCATCCAGGGGAGGATCAACTATGGCTACACCTTC. Translation: CASSIQGRINYGYTF.

At least ten counts were recorded for this clonotype. The rearrangement joins TRBV7-9 to TRBJ2-2; TRBD1 aligns across 9 bases. The CDR3 totals 16 residues. J gave up 5 bases and V 3 bases, and 7 bases lay outside the gene matches. Germline V gives CDR1 SEHNR, CDR2 FQNEAQ (reference sequence). The DNA for the CDR3 is TGTGCCAGCAGCTTTGGACAGGGGTTTTGGACCGGGGAGCTGTTTTTT. This codes for CASSFGQGFWTGELFF.

V is TRBV29-1 and J is TRBJ2-1; 8 nucleotides agree with TRBD2. J lost 3 bases, V lost 7 bases, and 8 bases had no gene match. The CDR3 extends over 14 amino acids. The germline V gene encodes CDR1 SQVTM and CDR2 ANQGSEA. The chain's CDR3 is CSGYGGDGYNEQFF. The CDR3 region has the DNA TGCAGCGGATACGGGGGGGACGGCTACAATGAGCAGTTCTTC.

This clonotype showed up many times. A much larger clone differs from this one at a single base, so this may be a read error. The rearrangement joins TRBV6-5 to TRBJ2-5; 12 bases are a match to TRBD2. The CDR3 loop spans 16 amino acids. The junction had 13 bases not matched to a gene; V was cut back by 6 bases and J by 8 bases. Per germline, CDR1 MNHEY and CDR2 SVGAGI. In nucleotides, the CDR3 is TGTGCCAGCAGCCCAACTAGCGGGGGGTCTAGAGCTACCCAGTACTTC. The encoded protein is CASSPTSGGSRATQYF.

This clonotype is medium-sized. The chain uses TRBV6-5 and TRBJ2-2; D call uncertain. In germline, CDR1 is MNHEY, CDR2 SVGAGI. This CDR3 spans 13 amino acids. The V and J ends lost 9 bases and 6 bases respectively, with 14 bases between them. This CDR3 reads CASRTLRAGELFF. The CDR3 nucleotides read TGTGCCAGTCGTACGTTAAGGGCCGGGGAGCTGTTTTTT.

The rearrangement joins TRBV5-1 to TRBJ2-7; 14 bases align to TRBD2. This CDR3 contains 17 residues. Germline CDR1 reads SGHRS; CDR2 reads YFSETQ. The ends lost 3 bases at V and 1 base at J; junction bases unmatched: 6. CDR3 loop: CASSSTSGRALSYEQYF. CDR3 bases: TGCGCCAGCAGCTCGACTAGCGGGAGGGCCCTGTCCTACGAGCAGTACTTC.

In this sample, this clonotype turned up many times. A single base separates this from a much larger clone, so it may be a read error. The V gene is TRBV6-1, the J gene TRBJ2-7, with 8 bases identical to TRBD1. The CDR3 consists of 14 residues. Germline CDR1 is MNHNS and CDR2 is SASEGT. CDR3 sequence reads: CASSQARGPYEQYF. CDR3 DNA sequence: TGTGCCAGCAGTCAAGCCAGGGGGCCCTACGAGCAGTACTTC.

This clonotype is classed as medium-sized. CDR3 bases: TGTGCCAGCCCCCCCACTAGCGGGGGGCCCTACGAGCAGTACTTC. It yields the protein CASPPTSGGPYEQYF. The V gene is TRBV7-9, the J gene TRBJ2-7; 12 bases align to TRBD2. The CDR3 is 15 residues long. Germline lookup yields CDR1 SEHNR and CDR2 FQNEAQ (reference sequence). Losses at the gene ends were 8 bases for V and 2 bases for J; bases not matched to a gene: 7.

This clonotype was seen ten or more times. The chain carries TRBV19 and TRBJ2-7; TRBD1 matches 7 bases. Germline values: CDR1 LNHDA, CDR2 SQIVND (reference sequence). CDR3 size: 17 residues. J lost 1 base, V lost 4 bases, and 13 bases had no gene match. CDR3 in DNA: TGTGCCAGTAGTACCCGTTGGACAGGACGGAATTCCTACGAGCAGTACTTC. Protein: CASSTRWTGRNSYEQYF.

The CDR3 DNA reads TGCAGCGTTGAGGGGGGGATGAACTACAATGAGCAGTTCTTC. Translation: CSVEGGMNYNEQFF. This rearrangement joins TRBV29-1 to TRBJ2-1; 7 bases fit TRBD2. V was pared by 3 bases and J by 3 bases, with 5 bases of the junction left unmatched. The CDR3 is made up of 14 amino acids. Looked up from germline, CDR1 is SQVTM and CDR2 is ANQGSEA.

Within the sample, this clonotype is large. The J gene is TRBJ1-5, the V gene TRBV20-1; no clear D. Germline V gene sequence: CDR1 DFQATT, CDR2 SNEGSKA (reference sequence). Trimming stripped 7 bases from V and 5 bases from J, with 6 bases between. This CDR3 has 10 residues. This CDR3 reads CSGVDQPQHF. CDR3 coding DNA: TGCAGTGGTGTAGATCAGCCCCAGCATTTT.

V usage is TRBV6-5 and J usage is TRBJ1-2; perhaps TRBD1 as D (6 bases). This CDR3 is 13 amino acids long. CDR1 and CDR2 (germline): MNHEY, SVGAGI. V lost 8 bases to trimming and J lost 7 bases, with 17 bases between them. Here the CDR3 DNA reads TGTGCCAGCGGAAAGGGGGAAAGCGGTGGCTACACCTTC. Translation gives CASGKGESGGYTF.

The rearrangement joins TRBV2 to TRBJ1-4; 8 positions match TRBD1. The length of the CDR3 is 16 residues. With V trimmed by 6 bases and J by 0 bases, 6 bases remained unmatched. Germline V gene lookup returns CDR1 SNHLY and CDR2 FYNNEI. Here the CDR3 reads CASRDRGATTNEKLFF. The CDR3 region has the DNA TGTGCCAGCAGAGACAGGGGTGCCACAACTAATGAAAAACTGTTTTTT.

This clonotype was picked up a small number of times. A much larger clone differs from this one at a single base, so this may be a read error. This CDR3 reads CSAGSSGRVAETQYF. In DNA, the CDR3 is TGCAGTGCTGGCTCTAGCGGGAGGGTAGCAGAGACCCAGTACTTC. The rearrangement links TRBV20-1 to TRBJ2-5, with TRBD2 identical over 12 bases. Germline CDR1 is DFQATT and CDR2 is SNEGSKA (reference sequence). This CDR3 is built from 15 residues. V dropped 5 bases and J dropped 4; count of bases not matched to a gene: 8.

The genes are TRBV28 and TRBJ2-5; 14 nucleotides match TRBD2. The V segment lost 3 bases and the J segment 6 bases; nucleotides outside the gene matches: 9. The germline gives CDR1 MDHEN, CDR2 SYDVKM. This CDR3 comprises 17 residues. CDR3 nucleotide sequence: TGTGCCAGCAGTTTCCCGGGACTAGCGGGAGAGCTACAGACCCAGTACTTC. Translation gives CASSFPGLAGELQTQYF.

The rearrangement links TRBV15 to TRBJ1-2; maybe TRBD1 (5 bases). Trimming took off 5 bases at V and 4 bases at J, with 14 bases between the two ends. Germline loops: CDR1 LNHNV, CDR2 YYDKDF (reference sequence). The CDR3 runs to 14 residues. The CDR3 sequence is CATSQTGLGYGYTF. The CDR3 DNA follows: TGTGCCACCAGCCAAACAGGACTTGGCTATGGCTACACCTTC.

To note about this clonotype: In this CDR3 the conserved last residue, phenylalanine or tryptophan, is missing, so a read error is likely. V gene TRBV11-1 combines with J gene TRBJ1-5, with D perhaps matching TRBD1 (5 bases). From germline, CDR1 is SGHAT and CDR2 FQDESV (reference sequence). The CDR3 is 15 residues long. CDR3 sequence (DNA): TGCGCCAGCAGCTTGGGACCGGGCCTCAATCAGCCCCAGCATTCT. This codes for CASSLGPGLNQPQHS.

This sequence joins TRBV6-5 and TRBJ2-3, with 7 bases lining up with TRBD2. CDR3 size: 17 residues. Trimming removed 2 bases from V and 2 bases from J; junction bases left unmatched: 10. CDR1 and CDR2 from the germline V gene are MNHEY and SVGAGI. CDR3 DNA: TGTGCCAGCAGTTACCACCCGACTAGCACCGACACAGATACGCAGTATTTT. This translates into CASSYHPTSTDTDTQYF.

The genes are TRBV2 and TRBJ2-3, with D perhaps TRBD1 (6 bases). Germline V lookup: CDR1 SNHLY, CDR2 FYNNEI. V lost 6 bases to trimming and J lost 2 bases, with 12 bases between them. This CDR3 has 14 amino acids. CDR3 sequence: CASSRTATTDTQYF. CDR3 DNA sequence: TGTGCCAGCAGCCGGACAGCCACCACAGATACGCAGTATTTT.

This rearrangement joins TRBV19 to TRBJ1-5, with D uncertain. Germline-derived CDR1 and CDR2 are LNHDA and SQIVND (reference sequence). V was clipped by 1 base and J by 5 bases, with 12 bases between them. The CDR3 is 15 residues long. CDR3 nucleotides: TGTGCCAGTAGTATAGGGATCAGGACCCATCAGCCCCAGCATTTT. Its translation is CASSIGIRTHQPQHF. Variable domain in full (rest from reference TRBV19 and TRBJ1-5): DGGITQSPKYLFRKEGQNVTLSCEQNLNHDAMYWYRQDPGQGLRLIYYSQIVNDFQKGDIAEGYSVSREKKESFPLTVTSAQKNPTAFYLCASSIGIRTHQPQHFGDGTRLSIL.